Following are 26 T cell receptor beta chains from one sample sequenced in a study of shared clonotypes between healthy human individuals. Profiled with immunoSEQ multiplex PCR; TCRdb holds only in-frame clones, not every one. The sample lists over a million clones; about 75% were seen once. The specimen was memory CD4+ T cells sorted from blood. Subset reported: CD45RA-negative fraction. Receptors originate from a man aged 18-30 years in good health.

V and J are TRBV6-1 and TRBJ2-7, with D tentatively TRBD1 (7 bases). V lost 7 bases and J 0 bases, leaving 13 bases between the germline ends. This CDR3 is built from 14 residues. Germline values: CDR1 MNHNS, CDR2 SASEGT. CDR3: CASTAGQSSYEQYF. Written as DNA, the CDR3 is TGTGCCAGCACCGCGGGACAGAGCTCCTACGAGCAGTACTTC.

V and J are TRBV15 and TRBJ2-3; 8 bases are a match to TRBD2. Germline V gene data show CDR1 as LNHNV and CDR2 as YYDKDF (reference sequence). This CDR3 comprises 17 residues. Unmatched junction bases numbered 12, after V lost 5 bases and J lost 2 bases. The CDR3 DNA reads TGTGCCACCAGCCTAAGGGTAGCGGGGTTCTACACAGATACGCAGTATTTT. As protein: CATSLRVAGFYTDTQYF.

The V call is TRBV6-1, the J call TRBJ2-7; no clear D gene. V was clipped by 10 bases and J by 0 bases, with 16 bases between them. Germline V gene data show CDR1 as MNHNS and CDR2 as SASEGT. The CDR3 totals 14 residues. CDR3 sequence reads: CATADFRSSYEQYF. DNA of the CDR3: TGTGCCACTGCTGACTTCAGGAGCTCCTACGAGCAGTACTTC.

V gene TRBV18 combines with J gene TRBJ1-2, with D possibly matching TRBD1 (6 bases). CDR3 length equals 13 residues. The V end was cut by 3 bases, the J end by 8 bases, with 13 bases between. Germline lookup yields CDR1 KGHSH and CDR2 LQKENI. CDR3 nucleotide sequence: TGTGCCAGCTCACCCTCAGGGGCTGAGGGCTACACCTTC. It yields the protein CASSPSGAEGYTF. Together with reference TRBV18 and TRBJ1-2, the CDR3 gives the full variable domain: NAGVMQNPRHLVRRRGQEARLRCSPMKGHSHVYWYRQLPEEGLKFMVYLQKENIIDESGMPKERFSAEFPKEGPSILRIQQVVRGDSAAYFCASSPSGAEGYTFGSGTRLTVV.

The V and J genes are TRBV28 and TRBJ1-1, with TRBD1 matching 8 bases. V shed 7 bases, J shed 5 bases, and the junction held 6 bases outside the gene matches. The CDR3 covers 13 residues. Germline CDR1 reads MDHEN; CDR2 reads SYDVKM. DNA for the CDR3: TGTGCCAGCACCCAGGGGGCAAGGACTGAAGCTTTCTTT. It yields the protein CASTQGARTEAFF. Looking up the rest from reference TRBV28 and TRBJ1-1 gives the full variable domain: DVKVTQSSRYLVKRTGEKVFLECVQDMDHENMFWYRQDPGLGLRLIYFSYDVKMKEKGDIPEGYSVSREKKERFSLILESASTNQTSMYLCASTQGARTEAFFGQGTRLTVV.

This rearrangement joins TRBV5-1 to TRBJ2-1; 8 nucleotides align to TRBD2. In germline, CDR1 is SGHRS, CDR2 YFSETQ. After removal of 0 bases from V and 6 bases from J, the junction contained 5 bases not matched to a gene. The CDR3 is made up of 15 amino acids. The CDR3 nucleotides read TGCGCCAGCAGCTTGGCGAGCGGGAGCCCCAATGAGCAGTTCTTC. This encodes CASSLASGSPNEQFF.

V and J are TRBV6-6 and TRBJ1-1; D is undetermined. Germline CDR1 MNHNY, CDR2 SVGAGI (reference sequence). This CDR3 spans 15 amino acids. The V end lost 4 bases, the J end lost 1 base, and 13 bases lay between the germline ends. The CDR3 loop reads CASSLNQDPNTEAFF. In DNA form, the CDR3 reads TGTGCCAGCAGTTTGAATCAGGACCCGAACACTGAAGCTTTCTTT.

This clone showed up just a few times. The rearrangement uses TRBV11-2 and TRBJ2-7; D call uncertain. V shed 1 base and J shed 5 bases, with 3 bases lying between them. The germline CDR1 and CDR2 sequences are SGHAT and FQNNGV. The CDR3 spans 11 residues. CDR3 sequence (DNA): TGTGCCAGCAGCTTAGGGAACGAGCAGTACTTC. Translation: CASSLGNEQYF.

V gene TRBV2 combines with J gene TRBJ1-6; D gene unclear. CDR1 and CDR2 (germline): SNHLY, FYNNEI. This CDR3 has 15 residues. Trimming shortened V by 3 bases and J by 3 bases, and 9 bases separated the two germline ends. The CDR3: CASSEAGDYNSPLHF. The CDR3 coding sequence is TGTGCCAGCAGTGAGGCCGGGGACTATAATTCACCCCTCCACTTT.

The rearrangement uses TRBV9 and TRBJ1-2, with D maybe TRBD1 (6 bases). This CDR3 comprises 15 residues. The V gene lost 3 bases and the J gene lost 4 bases, with 16 bases spanning the gap. The germline V gene encodes CDR1 SGDLS and CDR2 YYNGEE. In nucleotides, the CDR3 is TGTGCCAGCAGCGGACACAGGGTTGATGGCTATGGCTACACCTTC. Its translation: CASSGHRVDGYGYTF.

This rearrangement joins TRBV5-1 to TRBJ1-6, with unresolved D. Germline lookup yields CDR1 SGHRS and CDR2 YFSETQ. The CDR3 has 17 amino acids. Trimming pared 0 bases from V and 5 bases from J, leaving 15 bases between. The CDR3 sequence: CASSLEVIDYHNSPLHF. CDR3 coding DNA: TGCGCCAGCAGCTTGGAGGTAATAGACTACCATAATTCACCCCTCCACTTT.

J is TRBJ2-7 and V is TRBV27; D is undetermined. The CDR3 is 15 residues long. The germline CDR1 and CDR2 sequences are MNHEY and SMNVEV (reference sequence). V was shortened by 2 bases and J by 1 base, with 12 bases between the two germline ends. This CDR3 reads CASSLDMAPSYEQYF. The CDR3 DNA is TGTGCCAGCAGTTTAGATATGGCCCCATCCTACGAGCAGTACTTC.

The chain recombines TRBV21-1 with TRBJ2-7; the table's TRBD1 call for D was not verified on the DNA. TRBV21-1 is shown as a pseudogene. This CDR3 has 15 amino acids. CDR3 nucleotides: TGTGCCAGCAGCAAATGGGACAGGGGAACCTACGAGCAGTACTTC. Its translation is CASSKWDRGTYEQYF.

The chain uses TRBV4-1 and TRBJ2-7; possibly TRBD2 for D (8 bases). V lost 4 bases, J lost 7 bases, and 23 bases lay in between. Germline assignment: CDR1 MGHRA and CDR2 YSYEKL. The CDR3 loop spans 16 amino acids. The CDR3: CASSPTGGGRTGEQYF. The CDR3 DNA sequence: TGCGCCAGCAGCCCCACCGGGGGGGGGAGGACAGGAGAGCAGTACTTC.

The chain couples TRBV20-1 to TRBJ2-5; D is unclear. This CDR3 has 11 residues. Trimming stripped 1 base from V and 7 bases from J, with 7 bases between. Germline values: CDR1 DFQATT, CDR2 SNEGSKA (reference sequence). CDR3 in amino acids: CSARAKGTQYF. DNA for the CDR3: TGCAGTGCTAGAGCTAAAGGGACCCAGTACTTC.

The chain is built from TRBV19 and TRBJ2-3, with no clear D. This CDR3 contains 13 residues. Germline V gives CDR1 LNHDA, CDR2 SQIVND (reference sequence). Trimming pared 4 bases from V and 7 bases from J, leaving 12 bases between. CDR3 region: CASSSSRGNTQYF. In DNA form, the CDR3 reads TGTGCCAGTAGTAGCTCCAGAGGAAATACGCAGTATTTT.

The sample holds a few counts of this clone. This chain joins TRBV7-2 and TRBJ2-1, with D tentatively TRBD1 (6 bases). V lost 7 bases, J lost 7 bases, and 11 bases lay in between. Germline CDR1 reads SGHTA; CDR2 reads FQGNSA. This CDR3 comprises 12 residues. CDR3 DNA: TGTGCCAGCAACCAAAGGGGGAATGAGCAGTTCTTC. Protein: CASNQRGNEQFF.

The V and J genes are TRBV23-1 and TRBJ1-2; maybe TRBD1 (5 bases). TRBV23-1 is marked as an open reading frame, function uncertain. The V end was cut by 3 bases, the J end by 5 bases, with 10 bases between. CDR3 length: 13 amino acids. As DNA, the CDR3 is TGCGCCAGCAGTCAGGAGGGGCTTTATGGCTACACCTTC. It translates to CASSQEGLYGYTF.

This clone has only a few counts. The CDR3 spells CASSETGANSPLHF. In DNA form, the CDR3 reads TGTGCCAGCAGTGAGACAGGGGCAAATTCACCCCTCCACTTT. The genes are TRBV25-1 and TRBJ1-6; 8 nucleotides match TRBD1. Germline V lookup: CDR1 MGHDK, CDR2 SYGVNS. This CDR3 comprises 14 residues. The trim removed 3 bases at V and 7 bases at J, leaving 2 bases unmatched. Full variable domain (missing parts from reference TRBV25-1 and TRBJ1-6): EADIYQTPRYLVIGTGKKITLECSQTMGHDKMYWYQQDPGMELHLIHYSYGVNSTEKGDLSSESTVSRIRTEHFPLTLESARPSHTSQYLCASSETGANSPLHFGNGTRLTVT.

The sample holds a few counts of this clone. The rearrangement joins TRBV9 to TRBJ2-1; 15 bases map to TRBD2. The CDR3 covers 16 residues. The V and J ends lost 1 base and 8 bases, in that order; junction bases with no gene match: 4. CDR1 and CDR2 from the germline V gene are SGDLS and YYNGEE. CDR3 coding DNA: TGTGCCAGCAGCGTAAGGACTAGCGGGAGGGGGGATGAGCAGTTCTTC. It codes for CASSVRTSGRGDEQFF.

The CDR3, as DNA: TGTGCCACCAGCAGAGCACGACAGGGGTACGAGCAGTACTTC. Translated, it gives CATSRARQGYEQYF. V and J are TRBV15 and TRBJ2-7; 8 bases are a match to TRBD1. The CDR3 sequence is 14 residues long. Germline loops: CDR1 LNHNV, CDR2 YYDKDF (reference sequence). J gave up 4 bases and V 1 base, and 3 bases lay outside the gene matches.

J is TRBJ2-7 and V is TRBV5-1, with a tentative D call TRBD1 (6 bases). This CDR3 is built from 14 residues. V was clipped by 4 bases and J by 4 bases, with 15 bases between them. The V gene's germline CDR1 is SGHRS and CDR2 YFSETQ. The CDR3 loop is CASSARTATYEQYF. CDR3 in DNA: TGCGCCAGCAGCGCAAGGACAGCGACATACGAGCAGTACTTC.

This chain uses TRBV4-2 with TRBJ2-5; D unclear. Trimming removed 0 bases at V and 4 bases at J, with 12 bases between. Germline lookup yields CDR1 LGHNA and CDR2 YNFKEQ. CDR3 length: 15 amino acids. CDR3 DNA: TGTGCCAGCAGCCAAGAATCAACCGAAAGAGAGACCCAGTACTTC. It is translated as CASSQESTERETQYF.

The chain links TRBV11-2 to TRBJ1-1, with a tentative D call TRBD1 (6 bases). CDR1 SGHAT and CDR2 FQNNGV come from the germline V gene. V shed 4 bases and J shed 1 base, with 13 bases lying between them. This CDR3 is 15 amino acids long. CDR3 sequence reads: CASSSMDRQNTEAFF. The DNA for the CDR3 is TGTGCCAGCAGCTCCATGGACAGACAGAACACTGAAGCTTTCTTT.

J is TRBJ2-5 and V is TRBV7-6; either TRBD1 or TRBD2 may supply D (5 bases each). Trimming cost V 5 bases and J 3 bases, with 13 bases left between them. In germline, CDR1 is SGHVS, CDR2 FNYEAQ. This CDR3 contains 14 residues. The chain's CDR3 is CASSQTGTKETQYF. CDR3 coding DNA: TGTGCCAGCAGCCAAACCGGGACCAAAGAGACCCAGTACTTC.

CDR3 sequence: CASSLAGAGGYNEQFF. The CDR3 nucleotides read TGTGCCAGCAGCTTAGCGGGAGCGGGAGGCTACAATGAGCAGTTCTTC. The chain couples TRBV7-2 to TRBJ2-1; TRBD2 matches 9 bases. This CDR3 spans 16 amino acids. Germline V gene sequence: CDR1 SGHTA, CDR2 FQGNSA. The J segment lost 3 bases and the V segment lost 0 bases, leaving 3 bases of the junction unmatched.